The text below deals with one T cell receptor beta chain. Its antigen is not yet known. Base qualities are not recorded, but no much larger clone differs from it by a single base. The data derive from a study of glioma-infiltrating T cells listed by TCRdb under 2016. Background for the entire study: The study sequenced TCR alpha- and beta-chain repertoires from glioma tissue, from non-neoplastic brain tissue and from matched peripheral blood mononuclear cells. The paired cohort was made up of three low-grade glioma patients, several primary glioblastoma patients and three non-glioma patients who contributed non-neoplastic brain tissue. To measure how far tissue and blood T-cell populations diverged, each tissue-infiltrating repertoire was compared against the peripheral blood repertoire of the same patient.

What the research found in general, with its limitations: Tissue and blood shared very few CDR3 sequences, a result attributed to high CDR3 diversity and limited sampling. Group comparisons were based on small numbers of patients: three non-neoplastic, three low-grade glioma and 7 to 9 glioblastoma patients. VJ-independent divergence between tissue and blood was found to be below expectation in non-neoplastic patients but above expectation in all gliomas, particularly low-grade gliomas.

The iRepertoire nested amplicon-rescue multiplex PCR (arm-PCR) platform was used to amplify TCR alpha and beta CDR3 regions from RNA. One-step reverse transcription and amplification used roughly 100-400 ng of tissue mRNA or PBMC total RNA as input. After bead purification, a secondary multiplex PCR added Illumina adapters, and libraries were gel-purified between 200 and 400 bp. Internal 6-nucleotide barcodes were carried by the libraries and were used for demultiplexing. Sequencing of the libraries was done on an Illumina MiSeq using 2x220 or 2x250 nucleotide paired-end reads. The study's own analysis went as follows. FLASH 1.2.11 was used to merge paired reads, and BWA-MEM then aligned the reads to the GRCh37 human genome before TRA and TRB reads were extracted. For V and J assignment, an IMGT-derived reference of cassette sequences and CDR3 motifs that included pseudogenes was used. Reads were translated in three frames, and productive CDR3s were defined by a C…FGXG motif without stop codons. A clonotype was defined as a unique combination of a V-J cassette pair and a CDR3 amino acid sequence. Hamming distance filtering was applied to reads, with thresholds set by the sequence error rate of each sample in mapped regions. TCRdb handled the public reads itself, with Q25 trimming in fastp and clone calling in MiXCR, and kept productive beta chains. Every distinct CDR3 protein forms one entry, paired with its most common genes and DNA. TCRdb's processing, not the study's, gives the V and J calls here. Across this sample there are more than 85,000 distinct CDR3 sequences, with 20% to 30% seen only once. The ten biggest clones cover approximately 35% of the sample.

The CDR3 numbers 15 residues from cysteine through phenylalanine. Only the CDR3 portion is preserved as DNA: 45 bases, with reading frame beginning at the first base. Between the V and J ends, shortened by 2 bases and 4 bases respectively, the junction contains 15 bases. CDR1 DFQATT and CDR2 SNEGSKA are derived from the germline V gene (reference sequence). The receptor comes from a human donor with low-grade glioma or glioblastoma, undergoing nonglioma brain surgery, or in good health (not recorded which). The rearrangement joined TRBV20-1 to TRBJ1-5; the D gene cannot be resolved reliably. Sequenced material: glioma tissue, nonneoplastic brain tissue, or PBMCs (not recorded which). The bases are TGCAGTGCTAGACGTATAATTCGGGGTAATCAGCCCCAGCATTTT. This codes for CSARRIIRGNQPQHF.